This TCR beta chain was sequenced in a study of T cells in women clearing cervical HPV infection. Whole-study context: Case blood was drawn when the lesion was first found; control blood after infection became undetectable.

Concerning this clone itself: The CDR3 extends 3 residues past the end of the read, so its final part is completed from the germline J gene.

This table comes from immunoSEQ multiplex PCR, and its TCRdb copy is limited to in-frame clones, with some not included. The data show about 19,000 clones, and the top ten clones hold 4.5% to 6.5%. From germline, CDR1 is SEHNR and CDR2 FQNEAQ (reference sequence). This CDR3 is 13 amino acids long. The V segment lost 5 bases and the J segment 3 bases; nucleotides outside the gene matches: 3. The receptor was isolated from a woman between 18 and 70 years old with a cervical HPV16 infection that either progressed to CIN3+ or cleared (not recorded which). The sequenced sample consisted of blood buffy coat. This chain uses TRBV7-9 with TRBJ2-7; TRBD1 matches at 8 bases. The CDR3: CASSLGQVYEQYF. The CDR3 DNA, read in part, is TGTGCCAGCAGCCTGGGACAGGTCTACGAG.